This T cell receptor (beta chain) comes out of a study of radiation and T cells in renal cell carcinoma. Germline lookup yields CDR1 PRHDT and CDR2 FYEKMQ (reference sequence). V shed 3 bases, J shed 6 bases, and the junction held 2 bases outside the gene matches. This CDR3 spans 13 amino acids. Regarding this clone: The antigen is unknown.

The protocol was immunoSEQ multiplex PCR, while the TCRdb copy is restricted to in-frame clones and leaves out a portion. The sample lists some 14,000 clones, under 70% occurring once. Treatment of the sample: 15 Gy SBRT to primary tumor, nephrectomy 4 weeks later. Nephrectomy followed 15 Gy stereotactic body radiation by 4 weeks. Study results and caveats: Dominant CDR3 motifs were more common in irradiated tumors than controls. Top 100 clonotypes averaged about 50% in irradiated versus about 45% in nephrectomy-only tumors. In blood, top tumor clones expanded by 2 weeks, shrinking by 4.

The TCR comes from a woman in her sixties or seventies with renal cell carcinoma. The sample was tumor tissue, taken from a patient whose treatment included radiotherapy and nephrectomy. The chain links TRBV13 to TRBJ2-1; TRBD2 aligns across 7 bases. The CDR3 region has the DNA TGTGCCAGCAGCTTGGGGGGGTCCAATGAGCAGTTCTTC. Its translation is CASSLGGSNEQFF.